The 28 T cell receptor beta chains listed next were all sequenced from one sample in a study of CD8 T cells in Susac syndrome. With random hexamers, roughly 0.45 to 1 ug RNA was reverse transcribed. Via MiXCR, TCRdb re-called the immunoSEQ multiplex PCR reads, giving one row per CDR3 protein. There are about 24,000 distinct CDR3 sequences in the sample; 93% occur only once, and 0.6% to 0.75% lies in the top ten. Sequencing input: CD8+ T cells from PBMCs. The origin of the receptors is a human donor with Susac syndrome.

This chain connects TRBV19 to TRBJ1-5, with D perhaps TRBD1 (5 bases). The CDR3 extends over 15 amino acids. Trimming shortened V by 7 bases and J by 1 base, and 14 bases separated the two germline ends. Germline-derived CDR1 and CDR2 are LNHDA and SQIVND (reference sequence). The CDR3 coding sequence is TGTGCCAGTATTGATTTATGGGGGAGCAATCAGCCCCAGCATTTT. Translating gives CASIDLWGSNQPQHF.

The chain joins TRBV28 to TRBJ1-4; D not resolved. The CDR3 sequence is 15 residues long. The V end was cut by 6 bases, the J end by 2 bases, with 13 bases between. CDR1 and CDR2 from the germline V gene are MDHEN and SYDVKM. CDR3 loop: CASSAGRDTNEKLFF. CDR3 sequence (DNA): TGTGCCAGCAGCGCTGGACGAGATACTAATGAAAAACTGTTTTTT.

This rearrangement joins TRBV12-3 or TRBV12-4 to TRBJ2-7; D not certain. This CDR3 has 12 residues. V was shortened by 0 bases and J by 7 bases, with 7 bases between the two germline ends. CDR3: CASSLATREQYF. For the CDR3, the DNA is TGTGCCAGCAGTTTAGCGACTCGGGAGCAGTACTTC.

The J gene is TRBJ2-3, the V gene TRBV9, with 9 positions matching TRBD2. V shed 4 bases, J shed 3 bases, and the junction held 18 bases outside the gene matches. Germline V gene data show CDR1 as SGDLS and CDR2 as YYNGEE. This CDR3 has 19 residues. In DNA, the CDR3 is TGTGCCAGCAGCTCCCCCCTACGAGGAGCGGGGGGCGTTACAGATACGCAGTATTTT. Translated, it gives CASSSPLRGAGGVTDTQYF.

This chain uses TRBV23-1 with TRBJ2-1, with D possibly matching TRBD2 (7 bases). TRBV23-1 is an open reading frame, and its role is uncertain. The CDR3 has 20 amino acids. V dropped 4 bases and J dropped 3 bases, with 28 bases sitting between them. CDR3 protein: CASSREQGLGRGHHYNEQFF. CDR3 nucleotide sequence: TGCGCCAGCAGTCGAGAACAGGGCTTAGGGAGGGGCCACCACTACAATGAGCAGTTCTTC.

The V and J genes are TRBV5-1 and TRBJ2-7; D may correspond to TRBD1 or TRBD2 (5 bases each). V was clipped by 3 bases and J by 7 bases, with 17 bases between them. CDR3 length: 14 residues. Germline lookup yields CDR1 SGHRS and CDR2 YFSETQ. The CDR3 here is CASSWTGRTVEQYF. The CDR3 region has the DNA TGCGCCAGCAGCTGGACGGGACGGACCGTGGAGCAGTACTTC. The full variable domain, completed using reference TRBV5-1 and TRBJ2-7, is KAGVTQTPRYLIKTRGQQVTLSCSPISGHRSVSWYQQTPGQGLQFLFEYFSETQRNKGNFPGRFSGRQFSNSRSEMNVSTLELGDSALYLCASSWTGRTVEQYFGPGTRLTVT.

The chain joins TRBV7-9 to TRBJ2-7, with 7 bases matching TRBD2. CDR3 length: 15 amino acids. Germline CDR1 is SEHNR and CDR2 is FQNEAQ (reference sequence). After removal of 5 bases from V and 1 base from J, the junction contained 8 bases not matched to a gene. The chain's CDR3 is CASSPWQGGSYEQYF. The DNA for the CDR3 is TGTGCCAGCAGCCCCTGGCAGGGAGGGTCCTACGAGCAGTACTTC.

V and J are TRBV4-1 and TRBJ2-1, with 8 bases fitting TRBD2. Looked up from germline, CDR1 is MGHRA and CDR2 is YSYEKL. The CDR3 runs to 17 residues. Germline trimming cut 4 bases from V and 7 bases from J; bases unmatched to any gene: 15. CDR3 sequence (DNA): TGCGCCAGCAGCCTACCGACTGACAGCGGGGGCGGGAATGAGCAGTTCTTC. This gives the protein CASSLPTDSGGGNEQFF.

The V gene is TRBV7-2, the J gene TRBJ2-5; D ambiguous. CDR3 length: 12 residues. Per the germline V gene, CDR1 is SGHTA and CDR2 is FQGNSA. Trimming removed 5 bases from V and 5 bases from J, with 9 bases in between. In DNA form, the CDR3 reads TGTGCCAGCAGCCAGCTTCGGGAGACCCAGTACTTC. Translating gives CASSQLRETQYF.

This chain links TRBV6-5 with TRBJ2-5; 16 bases agree with TRBD2. The CDR3 contains 18 residues. V was clipped by 0 bases and J by 2 bases; unmatched bases: 3. CDR1 is MNHEY and CDR2 is SVGAGI in the germline V gene. The CDR3, as DNA: TGTGCCAGCAGTTACTCGAGGGGACTAGCGGGGGGGCAAGAGACCCAGTACTTC. This sequence encodes CASSYSRGLAGGQETQYF.

The chain links TRBV13 to TRBJ2-5; a weak D match, TRBD2 (5 bases). The CDR3 covers 13 residues. V lost 6 bases, J lost 5 bases, and 13 bases lay in between. Germline lookup yields CDR1 PRHDT and CDR2 FYEKMQ (reference sequence). The chain's CDR3 is CASRDSRGETQYF. DNA of the CDR3: TGTGCCAGCAGAGATAGCAGAGGGGAGACCCAGTACTTC.

The chain has TRBV7-9 and TRBJ2-1, with D unclear. The CDR3 consists of 12 residues. Per the germline V gene, CDR1 is SEHNR and CDR2 is FQNEAQ (reference sequence). The V end was cut by 5 bases, the J end by 12 bases, with 14 bases between. The CDR3 DNA follows: TGTGCCAGCAGCCTCCTATTTGGTACGCAGTTCTTC. It specifies CASSLLFGTQFF.

This clonotype was observed once. V and J are TRBV30 and TRBJ1-4, with 10 bases fitting TRBD1. V shed 1 base, J shed 9 bases, and the junction held 8 bases outside the gene matches. Looked up from germline, CDR1 is GTSNPN and CDR2 is SVGIG (reference sequence). The CDR3 totals 15 residues. The CDR3 bases are TGTGCCTGGAGTGGGGTCGGGACAGGGGATAAAAAACTGTTTTTT. Protein product: CAWSGVGTGDKKLFF. The whole variable domain, filled in from reference TRBV30 and TRBJ1-4, reads SQTIHQWPATLVQPVGSPLSLECTVEGTSNPNLYWYRQAAGRGLQLLFYSVGIGQISSEVPQNLSASRPQDRQFILSSKKLLLSDSGFYLCAWSGVGTGDKKLFFGSGTQLSVL.

This chain links TRBV14 with TRBJ1-2, with TRBD1 as a possible D gene (6 bases). CDR3 length equals 13 residues. Deletions cut 4 bases from V and 5 bases from J, with 11 bases between. The V gene's germline CDR1 is SGHDN and CDR2 FVKESK. The CDR3 sequence: CASSPQDRYGYTF. The DNA for the CDR3 is TGTGCCAGCAGCCCCCAGGACAGATATGGCTACACCTTC.

The chain carries TRBV19 and TRBJ2-7; 10 positions match TRBD2. CDR1 and CDR2 (germline): LNHDA, SQIVND (reference sequence). CDR3 length: 14 amino acids. Germline trimming cut 7 bases from V and 4 bases from J; bases unmatched to any gene: 7. As DNA, the CDR3 is TGTGCCAGTACTCAGCGGGGGGGCCCTTACGAGCAGTACTTC. As protein: CASTQRGGPYEQYF.

The V call is TRBV7-9, the J call TRBJ2-4, with D perhaps TRBD1 or TRBD2 (5 bases each). Germline loops: CDR1 SEHNR, CDR2 FQNEAQ (reference sequence). Trimming removed 8 bases at V and 8 bases at J, with 16 bases between. This CDR3 spans 13 amino acids. The CDR3 bases are TGTGCCAGCGAGACGGGGCTCGGGGACATTCAGTACTTC. Translated: CASETGLGDIQYF.

This sequence joins TRBV20-1 and TRBJ1-6; no clear D gene. CDR3 length: 16 residues. V was cut by 3 bases and J by 3 bases, with 15 bases left in between. CDR1 and CDR2 (germline): DFQATT, SNEGSKA (reference sequence). For the CDR3, the DNA is TGCAGTGCTAGTCCCCAGGAATTTCTCTATAATTCACCCCTCCACTTT. Translating it yields CSASPQEFLYNSPLHF.

The V gene is TRBV14, the J gene TRBJ1-2; 8 bases line up with TRBD1. The germline CDR1 and CDR2 sequences are SGHDN and FVKESK. This CDR3 comprises 13 residues. Trimming cost V 3 bases and J 8 bases; bases outside gene matches: 5. DNA for the CDR3: TGTGCCAGCAGCCAGTGGACAGGGCACGGCTACACCTTC. It translates to CASSQWTGHGYTF. The whole variable domain, filled in from reference TRBV14 and TRBJ1-2, reads EAGVTQFPSHSVIEKGQTVTLRCDPISGHDNLYWYRRVMGKEIKFLLHFVKESKQDESGMPNNRFLAERTGGTYSTLKVQPAELEDSGVYFCASSQWTGHGYTFGSGTRLTVV.

The chain couples TRBV29-1 to TRBJ1-1; D might be TRBD1 (5 bases). Trimming stripped 4 bases from V and 3 bases from J, with 12 bases between. The length of the CDR3 is 13 residues. The V gene's germline CDR1 is SQVTM and CDR2 ANQGSEA. The CDR3 here is CSVAQGRDTEAFF. As DNA, the CDR3 is TGCAGCGTTGCTCAGGGTCGGGACACTGAAGCTTTCTTT.

In this sample, this clonotype turned up once. V gene TRBV20-1 combines with J gene TRBJ2-1; D is perhaps TRBD1 (5 bases). Germline CDR1 and CDR2: DFQATT and SNEGSKA (reference sequence). Between the trimmed V and J ends, which lost 5 bases and 6 bases, there was a span of 11 bases. CDR3 length equals 12 residues. The CDR3 region is CSAETVSNEQFF. CDR3 sequence (DNA): TGCAGTGCTGAGACAGTGAGCAATGAGCAGTTCTTC.

The chain recombines TRBV27 with TRBJ1-6, with 8 bases aligning to TRBD1. This CDR3 is built from 14 residues. Germline CDR1 reads MNHEY; CDR2 reads SMNVEV (reference sequence). J gave up 8 bases and V 6 bases, and 6 bases lay outside the gene matches. The CDR3 bases are TGTGCCAGCAGCCTCGGACAGGGAGATTCACCCCTCCACTTT. Translation gives CASSLGQGDSPLHF.

This clonotype was seen just once. V is TRBV6-5 and J is TRBJ1-1, with TRBD1 identical over 7 bases. V trimming: 0 bases; J trimming: 5 bases; junction bases outside the gene matches: 0. The CDR3 runs 13 residues. CDR1 is MNHEY and CDR2 is SVGAGI in the germline V gene. In DNA, the CDR3 is TGTGCCAGCAGTTACTCCAGGGGGACTGAAGCTTTCTTT. Its protein is CASSYSRGTEAFF.

V is TRBV6-1 and J is TRBJ1-2, with 7 bases matching TRBD1. Germline values: CDR1 MNHNS, CDR2 SASEGT. The CDR3 sequence is 15 residues long. Germline trimming cut 3 bases from V and 2 bases from J; bases unmatched to any gene: 6. The CDR3 here is CASSETDRPNYGYTF. CDR3 DNA sequence: TGTGCCAGCAGTGAGACGGACAGGCCCAACTATGGCTACACCTTC.

Note on this clonotype: Compared with germline, one end of the junction differs, possibly owing to a read error. The CDR3 DNA reads as TGTGCCAGCCGGACAGCCTACGAGCAGCACTTC. Translating it yields CASRTAYEQHF. The rearrangement uses TRBV28 and TRBJ2-7; perhaps TRBD1 as D (6 bases). The CDR3 has 11 amino acids. Germline lookup yields CDR1 MDHEN and CDR2 SYDVKM.

This clonotype was recorded only once. The junction and the germline gene differ at one end; a read error may be behind it. The V and J genes are TRBV6-2 or TRBV6-3 and TRBJ2-1, with TRBD1 matching over 7 bases. The CDR3 contains 14 residues. In germline, CDR1 is MNHEY, CDR2 SVGEGT. This CDR3 is CAGSYGTVRNEQFF. The CDR3 nucleotides read TGTGCCGGCAGTTACGGGACAGTAAGAAATGAGCAGTTCTTC.

This clonotype was detected only a few times. DNA of the CDR3: TGTGCCAGCAGCTTAGAGAGCTCCTACGAGCAGTACTTC. Encoded protein: CASSLESSYEQYF. The gene calls are TRBV13 and TRBJ2-7; D gene ambiguous. CDR3 length: 13 residues. Germline values: CDR1 PRHDT, CDR2 FYEKMQ (reference sequence). The V gene lost 1 base and the J gene lost 0 bases, with 4 bases spanning the gap.

The rearrangement uses TRBV6-5 and TRBJ2-7, with D perhaps assigned TRBD1 or TRBD2 (5 bases each). Trimming shortened V by 0 bases and J by 4 bases, and 13 bases separated the two germline ends. In germline, CDR1 is MNHEY, CDR2 SVGAGI. This CDR3 is 15 amino acids long. Here the CDR3 DNA reads TGTGCCAGCAGTTACTCGAGGGGTGACACATACGAGCAGTACTTC. Amino acid sequence: CASSYSRGDTYEQYF.

The V call is TRBV7-3, the J call TRBJ1-1, with D maybe TRBD1 (5 bases). CDR3 length: 15 residues. The germline V gene encodes CDR1 SGHTA and CDR2 FQGTGA. The germline V and J ends were trimmed by 5 bases and 4 bases, with 17 bases remaining between them. The CDR3 region has the DNA TGTGCCAGCAGCACAAACTCCGGCGGGGGCACTGAAGCTTTCTTT. Its protein product is CASSTNSGGGTEAFF.